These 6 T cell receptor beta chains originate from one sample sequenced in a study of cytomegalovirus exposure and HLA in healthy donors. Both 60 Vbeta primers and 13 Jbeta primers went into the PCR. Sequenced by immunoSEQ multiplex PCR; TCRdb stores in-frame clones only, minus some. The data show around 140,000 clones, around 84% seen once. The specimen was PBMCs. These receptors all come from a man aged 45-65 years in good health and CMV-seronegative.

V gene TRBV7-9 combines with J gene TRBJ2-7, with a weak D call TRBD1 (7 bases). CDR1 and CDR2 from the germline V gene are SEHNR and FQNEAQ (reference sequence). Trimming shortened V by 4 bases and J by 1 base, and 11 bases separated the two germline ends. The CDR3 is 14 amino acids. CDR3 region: CASSSGGRSYEQYF. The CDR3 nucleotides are TGTGCCAGCAGCTCAGGGGGGAGGTCCTACGAGCAGTACTTC. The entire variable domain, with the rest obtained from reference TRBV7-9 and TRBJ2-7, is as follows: DTGVSQNPRHKITKRGQNVTFRCDPISEHNRLYWYRQTLGQGPEFLTYFQNEAQLEKSRLLSDRFSAERPKGSFSTLEIQRTEQGDSAMYLCASSSGGRSYEQYFGPGTRLTVT.

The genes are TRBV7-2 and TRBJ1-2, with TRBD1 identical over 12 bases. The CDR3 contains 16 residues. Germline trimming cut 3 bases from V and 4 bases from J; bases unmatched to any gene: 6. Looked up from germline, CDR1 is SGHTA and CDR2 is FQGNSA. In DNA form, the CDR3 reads TGTGCCAGCAGCTTGAAGGGACAGGGGGCAGGCTATGGCTACACCTTC. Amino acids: CASSLKGQGAGYGYTF.

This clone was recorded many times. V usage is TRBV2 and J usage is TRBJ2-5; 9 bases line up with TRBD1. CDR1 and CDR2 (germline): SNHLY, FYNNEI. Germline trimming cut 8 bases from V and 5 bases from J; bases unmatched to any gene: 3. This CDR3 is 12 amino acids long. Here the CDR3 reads CASYRGRETQYF. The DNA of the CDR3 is TGTGCCAGCTACAGGGGGCGGGAGACCCAGTACTTC.

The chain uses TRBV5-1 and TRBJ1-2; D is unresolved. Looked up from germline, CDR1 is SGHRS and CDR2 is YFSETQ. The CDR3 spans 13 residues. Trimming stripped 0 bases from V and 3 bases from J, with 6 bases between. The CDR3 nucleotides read TGCGCCAGCAGCTTGGACACAGACTATGGCTACACCTTC. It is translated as CASSLDTDYGYTF.

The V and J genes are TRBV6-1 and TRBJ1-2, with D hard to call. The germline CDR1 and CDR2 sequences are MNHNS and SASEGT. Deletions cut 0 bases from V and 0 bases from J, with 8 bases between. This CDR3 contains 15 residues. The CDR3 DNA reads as TGTGCCAGCAGTGAAGCCCCAGGTTCTAACTATGGCTACACCTTC. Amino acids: CASSEAPGSNYGYTF.

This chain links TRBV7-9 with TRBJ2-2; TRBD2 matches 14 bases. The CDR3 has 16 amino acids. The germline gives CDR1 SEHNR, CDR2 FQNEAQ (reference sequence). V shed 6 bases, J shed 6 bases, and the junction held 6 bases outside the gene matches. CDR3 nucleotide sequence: TGTGCCAGCAGTTTACCGACTAGCGGGGGGGCCGGGGAGCTGTTTTTT. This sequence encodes CASSLPTSGGAGELFF.